This TCR beta chain was documented in a study of technical replicates of blood from several donors. V was shortened by 5 bases and J by 2 bases, with 9 bases between the two germline ends. Germline values: CDR1 SGHVS, CDR2 FQNEAQ. CDR3 length: 14 amino acids. The table came from immunoSEQ multiplex PCR; TCRdb's copy has only in-frame clones and leaves some out. The data contain tens of thousands of clones, approximately 96% of them singletons. The TCR sequence derives from a human donor in good health. V and J are TRBV7-8 and TRBJ1-4; unclear D gene. Sequenced sample: T cells isolated from PBMCs. CDR3 in amino acids: CASSPQATNEKLFF. The CDR3 DNA is TGTGCCAGCAGCCCTCAGGCGACTAATGAAAAACTGTTTTTT.